This T cell receptor beta chain came from a study of metastatic and nonmetastatic thyroid tumors. Study background: Repertoires from blood and tumor or nodule tissue of malignant and benign thyroid patients were compared. Findings and caveats of the study: Significantly greater TCR beta diversity was reportedly found in malignant thyroid tumors than in benign nodules (in blood and tumor).

No patient received treatment before thyroid surgery. Comments on this clone: Antigen: not known.

Authors' processing steps: What underpinned the distant-metastasis classifier for papillary thyroid cancer was the set of CDR3 differences across clinicopathological groups. From the PCR reads, TCRdb re-called clones with MiXCR. V and J calls and clone size were set by TCRdb, not the authors. The repertoire holds tens of thousands of clones, with roughly 30% as singletons. Specimen: blood. This clonotype was sampled from a female donor with papillary thyroid cancer or a benign thyroid nodule (not recorded which). Some clones in this sample may be carry-over from other donors' samples.

This CDR3 reads CATSRGQGGTGELFF. The CDR3 DNA reads as TGTGCCACCAGCAGAGGTCAGGGAGGGACCGGGGAGCTGTTTTTT. This chain links TRBV15 with TRBJ2-2; 7 nucleotides line up with TRBD2. V lost 1 base and J lost 5; bases outside the gene matches: 4. Per the germline V gene, CDR1 is LNHNV and CDR2 is YYDKDF (reference sequence). The length of the CDR3 is 15 residues.